The rows below give T cell receptor beta chains drawn from one sample of a study of cytomegalovirus exposure and HLA in healthy donors. This table comes from immunoSEQ multiplex PCR, and its TCRdb copy is limited to in-frame clones, with some not included. The sample has more than 95,000 clones; roughly 70% are singletons. The specimen was PBMCs. The receptors were gathered from a woman between 45 and 60 years old in good health and CMV-seronegative. Both conserved end residues are part of each CDR3. A D gene is named only where the DNA matches it firmly. A clone size is listed for some rows: how often the clone was seen (once, few, many), or a class if it is expanded.

abundance | j_gene | v_gene | len | d_gene | CDR3nt | CDR3aa
few | TRBJ2-2 | TRBV7-9 | 15 | - | TGTGCCAGCAGCTTGGGAGACTCGGCGGGCGGGGAGCTGTTTTTT | CASSLGDSAGGELFF
- | TRBJ1-2 | TRBV18 | 15 | - | TGTGCCAGCTCCGACACGGACAGAGCTAACTATGGCTACACCTTC | CASSDTDRANYGYTF
few | TRBJ2-3 | TRBV7-2 | 15 | TRBD2 | TGTGCCAGCAGCCCTAGCGGGGGGGCCTCTGGTACGCAGTATTTT | CASSPSGGASGTQYF
- | TRBJ2-1 | TRBV7-3 | 16 | TRBD2 | TGTGCCAGCAGCTTCGGGAGCGGGAGTTCCTACAATGAGCAGTTCTTC | CASSFGSGSSYNEQFF
- | TRBJ2-1 | TRBV7-9 | 14 | TRBD2 | TGTGCCAGCAGGAGCGGGGGGGGCTACAATGAGCAGTTCTTC | CASRSGGGYNEQFF
- | TRBJ1-5 | TRBV19 | 14 | - | TGTGCCAGTAGTAAAGACGGGAGCAATCAGCCCCAGCATTTT | CASSKDGSNQPQHF
- | TRBJ2-3 | TRBV2 | 14 | - | TGTGCCAGCAGCCAGGGATTGCCACGGGATACGCAGTATTTT | CASSQGLPRDTQYF
- | TRBJ2-7 | TRBV19 | 15 | TRBD1 | TGTGCCAGTAGTATCTCGGACAGGGGGCTTAACGAGCAGTACTTC | CASSISDRGLNEQYF
- | TRBJ1-3 | TRBV11-3 | 14 | - | TGTGCCAGCAGCTCCAGACAAATTGGAAACACCATATATTTT | CASSSRQIGNTIYF
- | TRBJ2-7 | TRBV5-1 | 15 | - | TGCGCCAGCAAGCCGAGTACCGCGGGACCCTACGAGCAGTACTTC | CASKPSTAGPYEQYF